A single sample gave rise to the 28 T cell receptor beta chains below, sequenced in a study of OX40 agonist ivuxolimab in advanced cancers. Using immunoSEQ multiplex PCR, the repertoire was profiled, and TCRdb retains in-frame clones only, with some absent. This table holds tens of thousands of clones, roughly 84% found once. Material: CD4+ or CD8+ T cells sorted from blood, obtained in a trial of the OX40 agonist ivuxolimab. The receptors shown here come from an adult with an advanced solid tumor such as melanoma, head and neck, liver or kidney cancer.

This clone was seen only once. The rearrangement links TRBV6-5 to TRBJ1-1; tentatively, D is TRBD1 (6 bases). The CDR3 extends over 15 amino acids. The germline gives CDR1 MNHEY, CDR2 SVGAGI. V was clipped by 6 bases and J by 0 bases, with 14 bases between them. CDR3 region: CASSRGASMNTEAFF. The CDR3 DNA reads as TGTGCCAGCAGCAGGGGAGCATCCATGAACACTGAAGCTTTCTTT.

The chain links TRBV2 to TRBJ2-7; 7 bases align to TRBD1. This CDR3 comprises 13 residues. V dropped 8 bases and J dropped 1; count of bases not matched to a gene: 5. Germline CDR1 SNHLY, CDR2 FYNNEI. The CDR3: CASGQERSYEQYF. CDR3 in DNA: TGTGCCAGCGGACAGGAGAGGTCCTACGAGCAGTACTTC.

A remark on this clone: This specimen includes other DNA sequences encoding the same CDR3. This rearrangement joins TRBV4-3 to TRBJ1-4; 8 bases map to TRBD1. CDR3 length: 15 residues. The ends lost 0 bases at V and 6 bases at J; junction bases unmatched: 3. Germline CDR1 and CDR2: LGHNA and YSLEER. The CDR3 coding sequence is TGCGCCAGCAGCCAAGAAGGACAGGGCCATGAAAAACTGTTTTTT. It specifies CASSQEGQGHEKLFF.

The V gene is TRBV10-2, the J gene TRBJ2-7; the D gene is possibly TRBD2 (5 bases). The germline V gene encodes CDR1 WSHSY and CDR2 SAAADI. Deletions cut 6 bases from V and 0 bases from J, with 15 bases between. The CDR3 has 15 residues. In nucleotides, the CDR3 is TGCGCCAGCAGCCGGTGGGCTACTAGCTCCTACGAGCAGTACTTC. Its protein is CASSRWATSSYEQYF.

The chain links TRBV11-3 to TRBJ2-2, with 8 bases fitting TRBD2. The junction had 5 bases not matched to a gene; V was cut back by 1 base and J by 7 bases. The germline V gene encodes CDR1 SGHNT and CDR2 YENEEA. The CDR3 has 15 residues. This CDR3 is CASSLVAGNGGELFF. CDR3 sequence (DNA): TGTGCCAGCAGCTTAGTAGCGGGGAATGGCGGGGAGCTGTTTTTT.

The genes are TRBV18 and TRBJ1-2, with D tentatively TRBD1 (5 bases). This CDR3 contains 14 residues. V was cut by 2 bases and J by 13 bases, with 20 bases left in between. Germline loops: CDR1 KGHSH, CDR2 LQKENI. The CDR3 region is CASSPGRSREEATF. DNA for the CDR3: TGTGCCAGCTCACCAGGTAGGAGCAGGGAGGAGGCCACCTTC.

The genes are TRBV6-6 and TRBJ2-7, with 11 nucleotides matching TRBD2. Unmatched junction bases numbered 3, after V lost 3 bases and J lost 5 bases. This CDR3 is built from 14 residues. Germline CDR1 and CDR2: MNHNY and SVGAGI (reference sequence). In DNA form, the CDR3 reads TGTGCCAGCAGTTATAGCGGGGGGGCCAACGAGCAGTACTTC. It translates to CASSYSGGANEQYF.

V and J are TRBV5-4 and TRBJ2-7, with 7 positions matching TRBD1. J was trimmed by 0 bases and V by 4 bases; bases with no gene match: 10. This CDR3 comprises 16 residues. Germline V gene sequence: CDR1 SGHNT, CDR2 YYREEE (reference sequence). CDR3 loop: CASSQEGRGLSYEQYF. In nucleotides, the CDR3 is TGTGCCAGCAGCCAAGAGGGTAGGGGGCTCTCCTACGAGCAGTACTTC. The full variable domain, in which reference TRBV5-4 and TRBJ2-7 provide the parts outside the CDR3, is ETGVTQSPTHLIKTRGQQVTLRCSSQSGHNTVSWYQQALGQGPQFIFQYYREEENGRGNFPPRFSGLQFPNYSSELNVNALELDDSALYLCASSQEGRGLSYEQYFGPGTRLTVT.

This chain connects TRBV11-2 to TRBJ2-7, with no clear D. CDR1 is SGHAT, CDR2 FQNNGV, per germline. Trimming took off 4 bases at V and 3 bases at J, with 16 bases between the two ends. CDR3 length: 15 residues. The CDR3 DNA reads as TGTGCCAGCAGCTCCATGACGTTTCCCGACTACGAGCAGTACTTC. It specifies CASSSMTFPDYEQYF.

The rearrangement uses TRBV10-3 and TRBJ1-2, with TRBD1 identical over 11 bases. Germline V gene sequence: CDR1 ENHRY, CDR2 SYGVKD. Germline trimming cut 10 bases from V and 9 bases from J; bases unmatched to any gene: 19. The CDR3 sequence is 16 residues long. CDR3 amino acids: CATRGTGGPMFSSYTF. The CDR3 DNA follows: TGTGCCACCAGGGGGACAGGGGGGCCCATGTTTAGTAGCTACACCTTC.

The genes are TRBV7-2 and TRBJ2-2, with a possible D match to TRBD1 (6 bases). The length of the CDR3 is 13 residues. Germline CDR1 is SGHTA and CDR2 is FQGNSA. Trimming stripped 2 bases from V and 5 bases from J, with 6 bases between. CDR3 nucleotides: TGTGCCAGCAGCTTAAGGGGGACCGGGGAGCTGTTTTTT. Residues: CASSLRGTGELFF.

The chain uses TRBV5-1 and TRBJ1-5; 9 bases map to TRBD1. CDR3 length equals 16 residues. The ends lost 0 bases at V and 3 bases at J; junction bases unmatched: 4. Germline CDR1 and CDR2: SGHRS and YFSETQ. Here the CDR3 DNA reads TGCGCCAGCAGCTTGGGGGACAGGGTAGACAATCAGCCCCAGCATTTT. Amino acids: CASSLGDRVDNQPQHF.

The V call is TRBV7-8, the J call TRBJ1-4, with D possibly matching TRBD1 (5 bases). Germline V gene data show CDR1 as SGHVS and CDR2 as FQNEAQ. The V gene lost 5 bases and the J gene lost 4 bases, with 17 bases spanning the gap. The CDR3 totals 16 residues. The CDR3: CASSGRDGGYNEKLFF. The CDR3 DNA is TGTGCCAGCAGCGGCAGAGACGGGGGATATAATGAAAAACTGTTTTTT.

The chain carries TRBV25-1 and TRBJ2-5; D ambiguous. Trimming removed 5 bases at V and 1 base at J, with 8 bases between. Germline assignment: CDR1 MGHDK and CDR2 SYGVNS. This CDR3 contains 13 residues. The DNA of the CDR3 is TGTGCCAGCAGTAACCCAGGCCAAGAGACCCAGTACTTC. Its translation: CASSNPGQETQYF.

This clone has only a few counts. V usage is TRBV6-1 and J usage is TRBJ1-2; D is ambiguous. The V gene's germline CDR1 is MNHNS and CDR2 SASEGT. There are 15 residues in the CDR3. Trimming stripped 5 bases from V and 0 bases from J, with 13 bases between. DNA for the CDR3: TGTGCCAGCAGTAGGATGGGAGGATCTAACTATGGCTACACCTTC. Translated: CASSRMGGSNYGYTF.

The chain combines TRBV27 with TRBJ1-1, with a tentative D call TRBD1 (5 bases). The CDR3 contains 14 residues. Germline V gene lookup returns CDR1 MNHEY and CDR2 SMNVEV (reference sequence). V lost 3 bases, J lost 3 bases, and 11 bases lay in between. The CDR3 is CASSLRLGDTEAFF. In DNA, the CDR3 is TGTGCCAGCAGTTTGAGGTTGGGGGACACTGAAGCTTTCTTT.

The chain couples TRBV5-4 to TRBJ2-1; TRBD2 is a possible D gene (5 bases). The CDR3 spans 13 residues. Looked up from germline, CDR1 is SGHNT and CDR2 is YYREEE (reference sequence). Trimming took off 0 bases at V and 7 bases at J, with 8 bases between the two ends. The CDR3, as DNA: TGTGCCAGCAGCTTGGATCAGCGGAATGAGCAGTTCTTC. Protein product: CASSLDQRNEQFF.

The J gene is TRBJ2-5, the V gene TRBV4-2, with TRBD2 identical over 10 bases. V was pared by 3 bases and J by 2 bases, with 6 bases of the junction left unmatched. CDR1 is LGHNA, CDR2 YNFKEQ, per germline. The CDR3 totals 16 residues. CDR3 sequence (DNA): TGTGCCAGCAGCCACTCTAGCGGGGGACAGCAAGAGACCCAGTACTTC. It yields the protein CASSHSSGGQQETQYF.

Here the CDR3 DNA reads TGTGCCAGCAGCTTATTTGGGGGACAGGGGTTGGGAGGCTACACCTTC. Translated, it gives CASSLFGGQGLGGYTF. The chain has TRBV7-3 and TRBJ1-2; 10 bases map to TRBD1. Germline V gives CDR1 SGHTA, CDR2 FQGTGA. V shed 2 bases, J shed 8 bases, and the junction held 11 bases outside the gene matches. CDR3 size: 16 residues. The whole variable domain, filled in from reference TRBV7-3 and TRBJ1-2, reads GAGVSQTPSNKVTEKGKYVELRCDPISGHTALYWYRQSLGQGPEFLIYFQGTGAADDSGLPNDRFFAVRPEGSVSTLKIQRTERGDSAVYLCASSLFGGQGLGGYTFGSGTRLTVV.

Notes on this clone: The sample has other DNA sequences that encode this CDR3 too. This chain uses TRBV2 with TRBJ1-5; 7 bases map to TRBD1. Germline V CDR1 and CDR2: SNHLY, FYNNEI. This CDR3 is built from 13 residues. V shed 3 bases, J shed 6 bases, and the junction held 2 bases outside the gene matches. The CDR3 sequence: CASSDRGGQPQHF. The CDR3 nucleotides read TGTGCCAGCAGTGACAGGGGGGGTCAGCCCCAGCATTTT.

The chain joins TRBV7-9 to TRBJ1-2, with D possibly matching TRBD1 (5 bases). The CDR3 is made up of 16 amino acids. CDR1 is SEHNR and CDR2 is FQNEAQ in the germline V gene (reference sequence). V dropped 5 bases and J dropped 7 bases, with 23 bases sitting between them. The chain's CDR3 is CASSLPFDSQTRGYTF. Written as DNA, the CDR3 is TGTGCCAGCAGCCTACCGTTTGACAGTCAGACGCGTGGCTACACCTTC.

The chain links TRBV10-2 to TRBJ2-1; D gene unclear. This CDR3 has 13 residues. The germline V gene has CDR1 WSHSY and CDR2 SAAADI. Trimming stripped 11 bases from V and 7 bases from J, with 18 bases between. The CDR3 DNA follows: TGCGCCTGCATGCGAGCGATTGGGAATGAGCAGTTCTTC. This codes for CACMRAIGNEQFF.

The chain is built from TRBV2 and TRBJ2-5; a possible D gene is TRBD1 (6 bases). Deletions cut 2 bases from V and 2 bases from J, with 9 bases between. The CDR3 runs 14 residues. Germline V gene lookup returns CDR1 SNHLY and CDR2 FYNNEI. In DNA, the CDR3 is TGTGCCAGCAGTGAACAGGGGTTGCAAGAGACCCAGTACTTC. Translation gives CASSEQGLQETQYF.

The chain links TRBV4-1 to TRBJ1-5, with D possibly matching TRBD1 (6 bases). The CDR3 length is 13 residues. The germline gives CDR1 MGHRA, CDR2 YSYEKL. V was clipped by 4 bases and J by 7 bases, with 11 bases between them. The CDR3 coding sequence is TGCGCCAGCAGCCGCGAGGGGGTACAGCCCCAGCATTTT. Translation gives CASSREGVQPQHF.

The CDR3 is CASGGPRQGLNQPQHF. The CDR3 region has the DNA TGTGCCAGCGGTGGCCCAAGACAGGGACTCAATCAGCCCCAGCATTTT. The rearrangement joins TRBV6-1 to TRBJ1-5; 7 bases are a match to TRBD1. CDR1 is MNHNS, CDR2 SASEGT, per germline. The CDR3 totals 16 residues. The J segment lost 3 bases and the V segment lost 8 bases, leaving 13 bases of the junction unmatched.

V is TRBV5-1 and J is TRBJ2-5; tentatively, D is TRBD1 or TRBD2 (8 bases each). V was pared by 4 bases and J by 4 bases, with 20 bases between. There are 16 residues in the CDR3. The germline CDR1 and CDR2 sequences are SGHRS and YFSETQ. CDR3 region: CASSDWTGRGVETQYF. The CDR3 DNA follows: TGCGCCAGCAGCGACTGGACAGGGCGGGGGGTAGAGACCCAGTACTTC.

V is TRBV5-1 and J is TRBJ2-7, with D possibly matching TRBD2 (6 bases). The ends were cut back, 2 bases at V and 3 bases at J, with 12 bases in the middle. Germline CDR1 reads SGHRS; CDR2 reads YFSETQ. This CDR3 contains 14 residues. CDR3 DNA: TGCGCCAGCAGCTTCAGGGAGGCCCTCTACGAGCAGTACTTC. Translation: CASSFREALYEQYF. The whole variable domain, filled in from reference TRBV5-1 and TRBJ2-7, reads KAGVTQTPRYLIKTRGQQVTLSCSPISGHRSVSWYQQTPGQGLQFLFEYFSETQRNKGNFPGRFSGRQFSNSRSEMNVSTLELGDSALYLCASSFREALYEQYFGPGTRLTVT.

This clone was observed a single time. The chain combines TRBV4-2 with TRBJ1-1; 10 nucleotides agree with TRBD1. V was clipped by 4 bases and J by 1 base; unmatched bases: 18. The CDR3 length is 20 residues. Germline V gene data show CDR1 as LGHNA and CDR2 as YNFKEQ. The CDR3 sequence is CASSRLTPGQGNIGNTEAFF. The CDR3 coding sequence is TGTGCCAGCAGCCGATTAACCCCGGGACAGGGGAATATAGGGAACACTGAAGCTTTCTTT.